A single sample is the source of the 5 T cell receptor beta chains below, sequenced in a study of OX40 agonist ivuxolimab in advanced cancers. Measured with immunoSEQ multiplex PCR; TCRdb has only the in-frame clones, and not every one. The data contain tens of thousands of clones, about 85% of them singletons. Sample: CD4+ or CD8+ T cells sorted from blood, taken in a trial of the OX40 agonist ivuxolimab. The receptor source for this set is an adult with an advanced solid tumor such as melanoma, head and neck, liver or kidney cancer.

V and J are TRBV30 and TRBJ2-7; perhaps D is TRBD1 or TRBD2 (5 bases each). This CDR3 contains 11 residues. Germline V gene data show CDR1 as GTSNPN and CDR2 as SVGIG (reference sequence). Trimming left V 3 bases short and J 5 bases short, with 8 bases between. For the CDR3, the DNA is TGTGCCTGGAGCGGGGCCCACGAGCAGTACTTC. This encodes CAWSGAHEQYF.

The chain employs TRBV5-1 and TRBJ2-3; 8 nucleotides align to TRBD2. This CDR3 has 14 residues. With V trimmed by 4 bases and J by 2 bases, 3 bases remained unmatched. CDR1 is SGHRS and CDR2 is YFSETQ in the germline V gene. The CDR3 reads CASSPGGTTDTQYF. The CDR3 DNA reads TGCGCCAGCAGCCCGGGAGGGACCACAGATACGCAGTATTTT.

V gene TRBV30 combines with J gene TRBJ2-7; 9 bases are shared with TRBD1. V trimming: 7 bases; J trimming: 0 bases; junction bases outside the gene matches: 4. The germline gives CDR1 GTSNPN, CDR2 SVGIG (reference sequence). The CDR3 has 13 amino acids. The CDR3 DNA is TGTGCCTCCGGACAGGGGTCCTCCTACGAGCAGTACTTC. This encodes CASGQGSSYEQYF.

The chain employs TRBV28 and TRBJ1-1; TRBD1 matches 10 bases. Per germline, CDR1 MDHEN and CDR2 SYDVKM. After removal of 6 bases from V and 11 bases from J, the junction contained 3 bases not matched to a gene. The CDR3 length is 11 residues. CDR3 sequence reads: CASRGTGDAFF. The CDR3 bases are TGTGCCAGCAGAGGGACAGGGGACGCTTTCTTT.

The rearrangement joins TRBV5-5 to TRBJ2-1; D uncertain. CDR1 and CDR2 (germline): SGHKS, YYEKEE (reference sequence). This CDR3 comprises 13 residues. V lost 1 base and J lost 5, with 7 bases in between. CDR3 loop: CASSLWTDNEQFF. The DNA for the CDR3 is TGTGCCAGCAGCTTGTGGACCGACAATGAGCAGTTCTTC.